What follows describes a single T cell receptor (beta chain). The V end was cut by 11 bases, the J end by 7 bases, with 24 bases between. The CDR3 extends over 15 amino acids. The germline V gene has CDR1 ENHRY and CDR2 SYGVKD. The assay was immunoSEQ multiplex PCR, and TCRdb's table has in-frame clones only and misses some. The data contain about 76,000 clones, 90% to 95% of them seen just once; the ten biggest clones take up approximately 1.5%. The data were taken from a study of cytomegalovirus exposure and HLA in healthy donors. Sequenced: PBMCs. This sequence originates from a man aged 18 to 30 in good health and CMV-seropositive. This chain connects TRBV10-3 to TRBJ2-1, with a tentative D call TRBD2 (7 bases). The CDR3 protein is CAHTGARGGRNEQFF. CDR3 in DNA: TGTGCCCATACGGGGGCTCGGGGAGGGCGGAATGAGCAGTTCTTC.